The 23 T cell receptor beta chains in this list originate from one sample, sequenced in a study of OX40 agonist ivuxolimab in advanced cancers. Clones were sequenced by immunoSEQ multiplex PCR, and TCRdb holds only the in-frame ones, with some missing. The repertoire consists of about 120,000 clones, with 75% to 90% occurring once and the leading ten covering about 0.55%. The sample consisted of CD4+ or CD8+ T cells sorted from blood, taken in a trial of the OX40 agonist ivuxolimab. The receptors derive from an adult with an advanced solid tumor such as melanoma, head and neck, liver or kidney cancer.

This chain connects TRBV30 to TRBJ1-6, with TRBD1 identical over 7 bases. With 4 bases clipped from V and 7 bases from J, the junction kept 4 bases outside the gene matches. Germline assignment: CDR1 GTSNPN and CDR2 SVGIG (reference sequence). The CDR3 covers 13 residues. In DNA, the CDR3 is TGTGCCTGGAACAGGGGATCGAATTCACCCCTCCACTTT. Its translation: CAWNRGSNSPLHF.

This chain links TRBV7-9 with TRBJ1-2, with D possibly matching TRBD1 (6 bases). Germline CDR1 and CDR2: SEHNR and FQNEAQ (reference sequence). The CDR3 totals 14 residues. The V end lost 2 bases, the J end lost 6 bases, and 13 bases lay between the germline ends. CDR3 DNA: TGTGCCAGCAGCTTACGTCAGGGGTCCCATGGCTACACCTTC. As protein: CASSLRQGSHGYTF.

This clone was detected a few times. V gene TRBV6-6 combines with J gene TRBJ1-5; weak D call: TRBD1 (5 bases). The CDR3 has 10 amino acids. V lost 8 bases and J 11 bases, leaving 10 bases between the germline ends. CDR1 is MNHNY, CDR2 SVGAGI, per germline (reference sequence). The chain's CDR3 is CASGDSAQHF. For the CDR3, the DNA is TGTGCCAGCGGGGACTCAGCCCAGCATTTT.

The chain uses TRBV5-4 and TRBJ1-1, with no clear D. Germline CDR1 SGHNT, CDR2 YYREEE (reference sequence). The CDR3 contains 13 residues. Trimming cost V 0 bases and J 1 base, with 4 bases left between them. CDR3 region: CASSLAQNTEAFF. The DNA of the CDR3 is TGTGCCAGCAGCTTGGCGCAGAACACTGAAGCTTTCTTT.

This chain links TRBV4-3 with TRBJ2-5; 8 bases agree with TRBD1. This CDR3 is built from 15 residues. Germline trimming cut 3 bases from V and 9 bases from J; bases unmatched to any gene: 12. Germline CDR1 is LGHNA and CDR2 is YSLEER. CDR3 nucleotides: TGCGCCAGCAGCCAGGGGACAGGCACAGGGGTGGCCCAGTACTTC. It codes for CASSQGTGTGVAQYF.

The chain joins TRBV28 to TRBJ2-2, with a weak D call TRBD2 (5 bases). Germline CDR1 MDHEN, CDR2 SYDVKM. CDR3 length: 14 residues. V shed 3 bases and J shed 5 bases, with 10 bases lying between them. This chain's CDR3 is CASSLWTGTGELFF. The CDR3, as DNA: TGTGCCAGCAGTTTGTGGACGGGGACCGGGGAGCTGTTTTTT.

V and J are TRBV6-1 and TRBJ1-2; 7 bases align to TRBD1. The CDR3 loop spans 16 amino acids. V shed 4 bases, J shed 6 bases, and the junction held 14 bases outside the gene matches. Germline V lookup: CDR1 MNHNS, CDR2 SASEGT. The CDR3 sequence is CASSASSQGGGNGYTF. CDR3 coding DNA: TGTGCCAGCAGTGCCTCCTCGCAGGGGGGAGGTAATGGCTACACCTTC.

The J gene is TRBJ1-4, the V gene TRBV11-2, with a weak D call TRBD1 (6 bases). CDR3 size: 16 residues. CDR1 is SGHAT and CDR2 is FQNNGV in the germline V gene. The germline V and J ends were trimmed by 1 base and 8 bases, with 17 bases remaining between them. This chain's CDR3 is CASSLVEGQGSEKLFF. CDR3 DNA: TGTGCCAGCAGCTTAGTAGAGGGGCAGGGGAGCGAAAAACTGTTTTTT.

This chain links TRBV6-5 with TRBJ1-5, with a possible D match to TRBD1 (5 bases). The V end was cut by 0 bases, the J end by 3 bases, with 12 bases between. In germline, CDR1 is MNHEY, CDR2 SVGAGI. The CDR3 loop spans 16 amino acids. CDR3: CASSYSGYGANQPQHF. The CDR3 DNA reads TGTGCCAGCAGTTACTCGGGATACGGGGCCAATCAGCCCCAGCATTTT.

J is TRBJ1-1 and V is TRBV28; D uncertain. CDR3 size: 12 residues. Deletions cut 3 bases from V and 3 bases from J, with 5 bases between. The germline V gene has CDR1 MDHEN and CDR2 SYDVKM. Here the CDR3 reads CASSLGYTEAFF. The CDR3 bases are TGTGCCAGCAGTTTGGGATACACTGAAGCTTTCTTT.

The gene calls are TRBV2 and TRBJ2-5; TRBD1 agrees at 9 bases. V lost 4 bases and J lost 5; bases outside the gene matches: 8. CDR1 is SNHLY and CDR2 is FYNNEI in the germline V gene. CDR3 length: 15 amino acids. CDR3 in DNA: TGTGCCAGCAGTGCAACCGGGACAGGGAAGGAGACCCAGTACTTC. Its protein product is CASSATGTGKETQYF.

The CDR3 protein is CAISESGGRLGEQYF. The DNA for the CDR3 is TGTGCCATCAGTGAGTCCGGGGGGCGTTTAGGCGAGCAGTACTTC. This rearrangement joins TRBV10-3 to TRBJ2-7; a possible D gene is TRBD2 (7 bases). The V and J ends lost 0 bases and 6 bases respectively, with 15 bases between them. The CDR3 is 15 residues long. Per germline, CDR1 ENHRY and CDR2 SYGVKD.

The chain joins TRBV7-2 to TRBJ1-2, with D hard to call. Looked up from germline, CDR1 is SGHTA and CDR2 is FQGNSA. The CDR3 has 13 residues. The V and J ends lost 4 bases and 6 bases respectively, with 12 bases between them. CDR3 protein: CASSSSRGNGYTF. CDR3 bases: TGTGCCAGCAGCTCAAGTCGGGGAAATGGCTACACCTTC. Based on the CDR3 plus reference TRBV7-2 and TRBJ1-2, the full variable domain is GAGVSQSPSNKVTEKGKDVELRCDPISGHTALYWYRQSLGQGLEFLIYFQGNSAPDKSGLPSDRFSAERTGGSVSTLTIQRTQQEDSAVYLCASSSSRGNGYTFGSGTRLTVV.

This clone was picked up one time. The genes are TRBV19 and TRBJ1-5; no clear D. The CDR3 is 15 residues long. Trimming took 5 bases from V and 2 from J, leaving 13 bases between them. CDR1 and CDR2 from the germline V gene are LNHDA and SQIVND (reference sequence). CDR3 in amino acids: CASSGSRVGNQPQHF. As DNA, the CDR3 is TGTGCCAGTAGTGGGTCAAGGGTGGGCAATCAGCCCCAGCATTTT.

The chain links TRBV7-8 to TRBJ1-6; 10 bases map to TRBD1. This CDR3 is 17 amino acids long. Germline-derived CDR1 and CDR2 are SGHVS and FQNEAQ. Trimming at V came to 2 bases and at J to 9 bases, leaving 10 bases not matched to a gene. CDR3 bases: TGTGCCAGCAGCTTACTTCCCCCCCGGGACAGGGGTTCACCCCTCCACTTT. Its translation is CASSLLPPRDRGSPLHF.

CDR3 bases: TGTGCCAGCAGCTTAACCAGGCGGAATGAGCAGTTCTTC. Protein product: CASSLTRRNEQFF. V usage is TRBV13 and J usage is TRBJ2-1; D not certain. Germline V gene lookup returns CDR1 PRHDT and CDR2 FYEKMQ (reference sequence). This CDR3 is 13 amino acids long. Trimming took off 2 bases at V and 7 bases at J, with 9 bases between the two ends.

In nucleotides, the CDR3 is TGTGCCAGCAGCGCCCAACAGGGTGCTAATTCACCCCTCCACTTT. Amino acid sequence: CASSAQQGANSPLHF. The chain is built from TRBV7-2 and TRBJ1-6; D perhaps matches TRBD1 (6 bases). CDR1 is SGHTA, CDR2 FQGNSA, per germline. The CDR3 consists of 15 residues. Trimming left V 5 bases short and J 6 bases short, with 14 bases between. Supplemented by reference TRBV7-2 and TRBJ1-6, the full variable domain reads GAGVSQSPSNKVTEKGKDVELRCDPISGHTALYWYRQSLGQGLEFLIYFQGNSAPDKSGLPSDRFSAERTGGSVSTLTIQRTQQEDSAVYLCASSAQQGANSPLHFGNGTRLTVT.

The chain carries TRBV19 and TRBJ2-1; D ambiguous. The length of the CDR3 is 15 residues. V was pared by 5 bases and J by 10 bases, with 21 bases between. Germline assignment: CDR1 LNHDA and CDR2 SQIVND (reference sequence). The CDR3 here is CASSPQILTMSEQFF. The CDR3 DNA reads TGTGCCAGTAGTCCCCAAATACTTACAATGAGCGAGCAGTTCTTC.

The chain uses TRBV28 and TRBJ2-7, with D unresolved. The V end was cut by 8 bases, the J end by 0 bases, with 14 bases between. The CDR3 spans 14 residues. The V gene's germline CDR1 is MDHEN and CDR2 SYDVKM. CDR3 protein: CASRRGGSSYEQYF. The DNA for the CDR3 is TGTGCCAGCCGTAGAGGCGGTAGCTCCTACGAGCAGTACTTC.

V and J are TRBV11-2 and TRBJ2-5, with D perhaps matching TRBD1 (6 bases). Germline V gene data show CDR1 as SGHAT and CDR2 as FQNNGV. Between the trimmed V and J ends, which lost 3 bases and 5 bases, there was a span of 10 bases. The CDR3 runs to 13 residues. CDR3 amino acids: CASSLGQGETQYF. The CDR3 DNA reads as TGTGCCAGCAGCTTGGGCCAGGGGGAGACCCAGTACTTC.

V and J are TRBV28 and TRBJ2-5, with 8 bases lining up with TRBD2. Germline CDR1 MDHEN, CDR2 SYDVKM. The V gene end was trimmed by 5 bases and the J gene end by 5 bases; junction bases not matched to a gene: 4. This CDR3 is built from 13 residues. The DNA of the CDR3 is TGTGCCAGCAGTGACGGGGGGGAGGAGACCCAGTACTTC. Protein: CASSDGGEETQYF.

The chain couples TRBV28 to TRBJ2-3, with TRBD1 identical over 10 bases. Germline V CDR1 and CDR2: MDHEN, SYDVKM. The ends lost 4 bases at V and 8 bases at J; junction bases unmatched: 6. This CDR3 has 14 amino acids. The DNA of the CDR3 is TGTGCCAGCAGTTCGCCGGGACAGGGGCTTACGCAGTATTTT. Its protein is CASSSPGQGLTQYF.

The CDR3: CAWSRLYEQYF. CDR3 coding DNA: TGTGCCTGGAGCCGTCTGTACGAGCAGTACTTC. The rearrangement joins TRBV30 to TRBJ2-7, with D unresolved. Deletions cut 3 bases from V and 4 bases from J, with 7 bases between. The CDR3 totals 11 residues. Germline CDR1 and CDR2: GTSNPN and SVGIG (reference sequence). Complete variable domain (other parts from reference TRBV30 and TRBJ2-7): SQTIHQWPATLVQPVGSPLSLECTVEGTSNPNLYWYRQAAGRGLQLLFYSVGIGQISSEVPQNLSASRPQDRQFILSSKKLLLSDSGFYLCAWSRLYEQYFGPGTRLTVT.